These 28 T cell receptor beta chains share one sample of origin, sequenced in a study of blood T cell repertoires in COVID-19. Clones were sequenced by immunoSEQ multiplex PCR, and TCRdb holds only the in-frame ones, with some missing. The sample shows about 180,000 clones, about 85% of them seen only once. Sequencing used peripheral blood. Source of these receptors: a woman aged 45-59 years with COVID-19, enrolled during active disease.

The J gene is TRBJ2-5, the V gene TRBV5-1; D call uncertain. In germline, CDR1 is SGHRS, CDR2 YFSETQ. Trimming stripped 0 bases from V and 2 bases from J, with 11 bases between. CDR3 length: 15 amino acids. The DNA of the CDR3 is TGCGCCAGCAGCTTGGTTATGGCGGCACAAGAGACCCAGTACTTC. Its protein is CASSLVMAAQETQYF.

This sequence joins TRBV5-6 and TRBJ2-7; D call uncertain. V dropped 0 bases and J dropped 3 bases, with 7 bases sitting between them. CDR1 and CDR2 from the germline V gene are SGHDT and YYEEEE. The CDR3 has 13 amino acids. In DNA, the CDR3 is TGTGCCAGCAGCTTGGGAGGCGGCTACGAGCAGTACTTC. Translating it yields CASSLGGGYEQYF.

This clone was detected once. The chain has TRBV7-3 and TRBJ1-1; TRBD1 might be the D (6 bases). Germline V CDR1 and CDR2: SGHTA, FQGTGA. The V gene lost 5 bases and the J gene lost 1 base, with 8 bases spanning the gap. CDR3 length: 13 amino acids. CDR3 in amino acids: CASSPQGNTEAFF. CDR3 nucleotide sequence: TGTGCCAGCAGCCCACAGGGGAACACTGAAGCTTTCTTT.

This chain connects TRBV7-5 to TRBJ1-2; the table names TRBD1, a call not compared with the DNA. TRBV7-5 is a known pseudogene. CDR3 length equals 13 residues. CDR3 protein: CARSLTTGYGYTF. The CDR3 DNA sequence: TGTGCCAGAAGCTTAACGACAGGGTATGGCTACACCTTC.

V gene TRBV6-5 combines with J gene TRBJ1-4; D unclear. The CDR3 extends over 14 amino acids. Per the germline V gene, CDR1 is MNHEY and CDR2 is SVGAGI. Between the trimmed V and J ends, which lost 8 bases and 1 base, there was a span of 11 bases. The CDR3 DNA reads TGTGCCAGCTCAAAAACAGAAACTAATGAAAAACTGTTTTTT. This codes for CASSKTETNEKLFF.

The rearrangement links TRBV7-9 to TRBJ1-5; D unclear. The CDR3 totals 19 residues. The germline gives CDR1 SEHNR, CDR2 FQNEAQ (reference sequence). V lost 0 bases, J lost 0 bases, and 18 bases lay in between. CDR3 residues: CASSLAPLKGAYSNQPQHF. The CDR3 DNA reads TGTGCCAGCAGCTTAGCGCCTCTGAAGGGAGCTTATAGCAATCAGCCCCAGCATTTT.

The V gene is TRBV21-1, the J gene TRBJ1-5; the D call in the table, TRBD1, was not verified against the DNA. TRBV21-1 is tagged as a pseudogene. The CDR3 consists of 20 residues. The CDR3 sequence: CASSKLSPDTPGTGVQPQHF. CDR3 DNA sequence: TGTGCCAGCAGCAAGCTTTCCCCGGACACCCCCGGGACAGGGGTTCAGCCCCAGCATTTT.

The chain uses TRBV7-9 and TRBJ1-2; perhaps TRBD1 as D (5 bases). Per the germline V gene, CDR1 is SEHNR and CDR2 is FQNEAQ (reference sequence). This CDR3 has 14 residues. Deletions cut 7 bases from V and 8 bases from J, with 20 bases between. CDR3 region: CASIQRDSNRGYTF. DNA for the CDR3: TGTGCCAGCATCCAAAGGGACTCCAACCGAGGCTACACCTTC.

Only one count was recorded for this clone. This chain joins TRBV4-2 and TRBJ2-5; 11 positions match TRBD2. The germline V gene has CDR1 LGHNA and CDR2 YNFKEQ. Trimming at V came to 1 base and at J to 4 bases, leaving 5 bases not matched to a gene. The CDR3 has 16 amino acids. The CDR3 protein is CASSQASGGPIETQYF. The CDR3, as DNA: TGTGCCAGCAGCCAAGCTAGCGGGGGGCCGATAGAGACCCAGTACTTC.

This clone was seen only once. The V and J genes are TRBV10-2 and TRBJ2-3, with D hard to call. Germline loops: CDR1 WSHSY, CDR2 SAAADI. CDR3 length: 13 amino acids. V lost 0 bases, J lost 2 bases, and 3 bases lay in between. CDR3 nucleotides: TGCGCCAGCAGTGAGTCCTACACAGATACGCAGTATTTT. It translates to CASSESYTDTQYF.

The chain recombines TRBV7-3 with TRBJ1-1, with TRBD1 as a possible D gene (5 bases). V was cut by 5 bases and J by 4 bases, with 11 bases left in between. The germline gives CDR1 SGHTA, CDR2 FQGTGA. The CDR3 length is 13 residues. The CDR3 loop is CASSRDWRTEAFF. The CDR3 bases are TGTGCCAGCAGCCGGGACTGGCGCACTGAAGCTTTCTTT.

This chain uses TRBV30 with TRBJ1-5; D remains ambiguous. Germline lookup yields CDR1 GTSNPN and CDR2 SVGIG (reference sequence). CDR3 length: 14 residues. The V end lost 1 base, the J end lost 1 base, and 8 bases lay between the germline ends. The chain's CDR3 is CAWSDGTSNQPQHF. Here the CDR3 DNA reads TGTGCCTGGAGTGATGGCACCAGCAATCAGCCCCAGCATTTT.

The rearrangement joins TRBV11-3 to TRBJ2-1, with TRBD1 identical over 9 bases. Per germline, CDR1 SGHNT and CDR2 YENEEA. The CDR3 is 17 residues long. The junction had 8 bases not matched to a gene; V was cut back by 3 bases and J by 2 bases. The CDR3 nucleotides are TGTGCCAGCAGCTTTACCCCCGGGACAGGGACCTACAATGAGCAGTTCTTC. It encodes CASSFTPGTGTYNEQFF.

V is TRBV6-1 and J is TRBJ2-7, with 7 nucleotides matching TRBD1. From germline, CDR1 is MNHNS and CDR2 SASEGT. The length of the CDR3 is 15 residues. With 0 bases clipped from V and 3 bases from J, the junction kept 5 bases outside the gene matches. CDR3 sequence: CASSEAGTASYEQYF. As DNA, the CDR3 is TGTGCCAGCAGTGAAGCCGGGACAGCCAGCTACGAGCAGTACTTC.

This clone appeared once. CDR3 DNA: TGCAGTGCTAGTAGGACTCGCCACTACAATGAGCAGTTCTTC. Amino acid sequence: CSASRTRHYNEQFF. This chain connects TRBV20-1 to TRBJ2-1; TRBD2 is a possible D gene (5 bases). This CDR3 is 14 amino acids long. CDR1 is DFQATT, CDR2 SNEGSKA, per germline (reference sequence). The V and J ends lost 3 bases and 3 bases respectively, with 12 bases between them.

This clone has more than one count but fewer than ten. V is TRBV1 and J is TRBJ1-1; TRBD1, the table's D call, lacks a check against the DNA. TRBV1 is a listed pseudogene. The CDR3 covers 14 residues. The CDR3 reads CTSSPRAPGSGAFF. The DNA for the CDR3 is TGCACCAGCAGCCCCCGGGCGCCAGGGTCAGGAGCTTTCTTT.

V usage is TRBV4-1 and J usage is TRBJ1-2; 10 bases map to TRBD1. Unmatched junction bases numbered 5, after V lost 0 bases and J lost 7 bases. Per germline, CDR1 MGHRA and CDR2 YSYEKL. The CDR3 contains 15 residues. CDR3 coding DNA: TGCGCCAGCAGCCAAGAGGGACAGGGGACGTCTGGCTACACCTTC. Protein: CASSQEGQGTSGYTF.

CDR3 sequence: CASSYSAGGFNEQFF. The CDR3 DNA reads TGTGCCAGCAGTTACTCGGCGGGGGGGTTCAATGAGCAGTTCTTC. The genes are TRBV6-5 and TRBJ2-1, with 9 bases identical to TRBD2. Per germline, CDR1 MNHEY and CDR2 SVGAGI. This CDR3 is 15 amino acids long. Losses at the gene ends were 0 bases for V and 6 bases for J; bases not matched to a gene: 3.

The gene calls are TRBV19 and TRBJ1-5, with 7 nucleotides matching TRBD1. After removal of 5 bases from V and 10 bases from J, the junction contained 11 bases not matched to a gene. Per germline, CDR1 LNHDA and CDR2 SQIVND (reference sequence). The CDR3 sequence is 14 residues long. The CDR3 region is CASSATGQVFPQHF. CDR3 coding DNA: TGTGCCAGTAGTGCGACAGGGCAGGTATTTCCCCAGCATTTT.

V is TRBV7-2 and J is TRBJ2-2; D ambiguous. The CDR3 is made up of 13 amino acids. CDR1 is SGHTA, CDR2 FQGNSA, per germline. V lost 0 bases and J lost 5, with 4 bases in between. The CDR3, as DNA: TGTGCCAGCAGCTTAGCCGGGACCGGGGAGCTGTTTTTT. Amino acid sequence: CASSLAGTGELFF. Drawing the rest from reference TRBV7-2 and TRBJ2-2, the complete variable domain is GAGVSQSPSNKVTEKGKDVELRCDPISGHTALYWYRQSLGQGLEFLIYFQGNSAPDKSGLPSDRFSAERTGGSVSTLTIQRTQQEDSAVYLCASSLAGTGELFFGEGSRLTVL.

The V and J genes are TRBV5-1 and TRBJ1-1, with D unresolved. V lost 2 bases to trimming and J lost 0 bases, with 11 bases between them. Germline V gives CDR1 SGHRS, CDR2 YFSETQ. This CDR3 comprises 15 residues. The CDR3 DNA is TGCGCCAGCAGCTTACAGAACTCCATGAACACTGAAGCTTTCTTT. This translates into CASSLQNSMNTEAFF.

The chain uses TRBV28 and TRBJ1-4; 9 bases fit TRBD1. Germline loops: CDR1 MDHEN, CDR2 SYDVKM. CDR3 length: 15 amino acids. V was clipped by 6 bases and J by 2 bases; unmatched bases: 4. The CDR3 bases are TGTGCCAGCAGACTACAGGGGGCGACTAATGAAAAACTGTTTTTT. Its protein is CASRLQGATNEKLFF.

The table lists this clone with a few counts. The gene calls are TRBV10-2 and TRBJ2-7; 11 nucleotides align to TRBD2. The CDR3 is made up of 15 amino acids. The ends lost 6 bases at V and 3 bases at J; junction bases unmatched: 7. The V gene's germline CDR1 is WSHSY and CDR2 SAAADI. The CDR3 DNA reads TGCGCCAGCAGGAGCGGGACTAGCGGAATCTACGAGCAGTACTTC. It yields the protein CASRSGTSGIYEQYF.

The V gene is TRBV7-8, the J gene TRBJ1-3; 9 bases align to TRBD1. This CDR3 has 18 residues. Unmatched junction bases numbered 11, after V lost 1 base and J lost 4 bases. Germline V gene data show CDR1 as SGHVS and CDR2 as FQNEAQ. In DNA, the CDR3 is TGTGCCAGCAGCTTAGGGACAGGGGACAATAGTGCCGGAAACACCATATATTTT. The encoded protein is CASSLGTGDNSAGNTIYF.

The J gene is TRBJ2-2, the V gene TRBV11-1; 8 positions agree with TRBD1. The CDR3 extends over 15 amino acids. The germline gives CDR1 SGHAT, CDR2 FQDESV (reference sequence). Trimming at V came to 6 bases and at J to 4 bases, leaving 7 bases not matched to a gene. The CDR3 DNA reads as TGTGCCAGCAGGCACAGGGGGATGGGCACCGGGGAGCTGTTTTTT. Translation gives CASRHRGMGTGELFF. Full variable domain (remainder filled in from reference TRBV11-1 and TRBJ2-2): EAEVAQSPRYKITEKSQAVAFWCDPISGHATLYWYRQILGQGPELLVQFQDESVVDDSQLPKDRFSAERLKGVDSTLKIQPAELGDSAMYLCASRHRGMGTGELFFGEGSRLTVL.

The chain carries TRBV7-3 and TRBJ2-1; 9 positions match TRBD1. V lost 4 bases, J lost 10 bases, and 5 bases stayed unmatched. Germline CDR1 SGHTA, CDR2 FQGTGA. This CDR3 has 13 amino acids. Written as DNA, the CDR3 is TGTGCCAGCAGCTCCACAGGGGGCGCGGAGCAGTTCTTC. Residues: CASSSTGGAEQFF. Full variable domain (remainder filled in from reference TRBV7-3 and TRBJ2-1): GAGVSQTPSNKVTEKGKYVELRCDPISGHTALYWYRQSLGQGPEFLIYFQGTGAADDSGLPNDRFFAVRPEGSVSTLKIQRTERGDSAVYLCASSSTGGAEQFFGPGTRLTVL.

The chain carries TRBV6-6 and TRBJ1-2, with 9 bases that match TRBD1. Germline V gives CDR1 MNHNY, CDR2 SVGAGI (reference sequence). The CDR3 runs 14 residues. The V segment lost 8 bases and the J segment 8 bases; nucleotides outside the gene matches: 12. CDR3 DNA sequence: TGTGCCAGCGGGTTGTGGGACAGGGATTGGGGCTACACCTTC. Translating it yields CASGLWDRDWGYTF.

V is TRBV6-5 and J is TRBJ2-5, with a tentative D call TRBD2 (6 bases). The length of the CDR3 is 15 residues. The germline V gene has CDR1 MNHEY and CDR2 SVGAGI. The V end lost 0 bases, the J end lost 4 bases, and 12 bases lay between the germline ends. In nucleotides, the CDR3 is TGTGCCAGCAGTTACTCGACGCGGGGTCCAGAGACCCAGTACTTC. Protein sequence: CASSYSTRGPETQYF.